A single sample is the source of the 25 T cell receptor beta chains below, sequenced in a study of CD8 T cells in Susac syndrome. RNA was extracted with the RNeasy kit, and a quantity of about 0.45 to 1 ug was reverse transcribed using random hexamers. Each CDR3 protein is one row after TCRdb ran MiXCR on the immunoSEQ multiplex PCR reads. The data show roughly 76,000 distinct CDR3 sequences, approximately 93% seen once. The sequenced sample was CD8+ T cells from PBMCs. The source of these receptors is a human donor with Susac syndrome.

The chain joins TRBV6-2 or TRBV6-3 to TRBJ2-1, with TRBD2 matching over 8 bases. CDR1 and CDR2 (germline): MNHEY, SVGEGT. The CDR3 sequence is 15 residues long. V shed 6 bases, J shed 9 bases, and the junction held 13 bases outside the gene matches. The CDR3 is CASRPLAEKGSEQFF. The CDR3 DNA is TGTGCCAGCAGACCACTAGCGGAAAAAGGGAGTGAGCAGTTCTTC.

This clonotype was seen just once. The rearrangement joins TRBV24-1 to TRBJ2-7; 9 bases align to TRBD2. Germline-derived CDR1 and CDR2 are KGHDR and SFDVKD. The CDR3 is made up of 15 amino acids. Losses at the gene ends were 9 bases for V and 0 bases for J; bases not matched to a gene: 8. The CDR3 loop reads CATAPGTSLSYEQYF. The CDR3 nucleotides read TGTGCCACCGCACCCGGGACTAGCCTCTCCTACGAGCAGTACTTC.

The chain employs TRBV7-9 and TRBJ2-1; D is unresolved. Germline-derived CDR1 and CDR2 are SEHNR and FQNEAQ (reference sequence). V was trimmed by 3 bases and J by 7 bases, leaving 10 bases between them. This CDR3 spans 13 amino acids. Here the CDR3 reads CASSLSTGNEQFF. CDR3 in DNA: TGTGCCAGCAGCTTGAGCACCGGGAATGAGCAGTTCTTC.

The J gene is TRBJ2-7, the V gene TRBV27; the match to TRBD1 covers 9 bases. This CDR3 is 16 amino acids long. V was clipped by 3 bases and J by 2 bases; unmatched bases: 8. CDR1 is MNHEY and CDR2 is SMNVEV in the germline V gene (reference sequence). The CDR3 coding sequence is TGTGCCAGCAGTTTTCGGACCGGGGACAGGGCCTACGAGCAGTACTTC. Translating it yields CASSFRTGDRAYEQYF.

This sequence joins TRBV11-2 and TRBJ1-2; D may be TRBD1 (6 bases). CDR3 length: 14 amino acids. With 4 bases removed from V and 3 bases from J, the gap between germline ends came to 12 bases. Per germline, CDR1 SGHAT and CDR2 FQNNGV. The CDR3 sequence is CASSSPTGHYGYTF. CDR3 bases: TGTGCCAGCAGCTCCCCCACAGGGCACTATGGCTACACCTTC. Filled out from reference TRBV11-2 and TRBJ1-2, the complete variable domain reads EAGVAQSPRYKIIEKRQSVAFWCNPISGHATLYWYQQILGQGPKLLIQFQNNGVVDDSQLPKDRFSAERLKGVDSTLKIQPAKLEDSAVYLCASSSPTGHYGYTFGSGTRLTVV.

V gene TRBV12-5 combines with J gene TRBJ2-2, with 7 bases that match TRBD1. Germline CDR1 reads LGHNT; CDR2 reads FRNRAP. The CDR3 has 18 residues. V lost 0 bases, J lost 0 bases, and 7 bases stayed unmatched. The CDR3 coding sequence is TGTGCTAGTGGTTTGGTCCGAATAGGGACAGCGAACACCGGGGAGCTGTTTTTT. Residues: CASGLVRIGTANTGELFF.

In this sample, this clonotype turned up a few times. The chain has TRBV2 and TRBJ2-7, with TRBD2 identical over 13 bases. The V segment lost 6 bases and the J segment 2 bases; nucleotides outside the gene matches: 4. This CDR3 region has 15 residues. Germline V gives CDR1 SNHLY, CDR2 FYNNEI. The CDR3 DNA follows: TGTGCCAGCAGACTCACTAGCGGGGGGGCCTACGAGCAGTACTTC. Translating gives CASRLTSGGAYEQYF.

The CDR3 bases are TGTGCCAGCAGCCAAGATCGGCTACCGTACCAAGAGACCCAGTACTTC. This gives the protein CASSQDRLPYQETQYF. The chain uses TRBV3-1 and TRBJ2-5; D unclear. The V and J ends lost 0 bases and 0 bases respectively, with 11 bases between them. Per the germline V gene, CDR1 is LGHDT and CDR2 is YNNKEL (reference sequence). The CDR3 extends over 16 amino acids.

The rearrangement joins TRBV28 to TRBJ2-5, with D possibly TRBD2 on 6 matching bases. The V end lost 6 bases, the J end lost 3 bases, and 14 bases lay between the germline ends. Per the germline V gene, CDR1 is MDHEN and CDR2 is SYDVKM. The CDR3 runs to 14 residues. For the CDR3, the DNA is TGTGCCAGCAGGGTGAGCGGAGGGGAAGAGACCCAGTACTTC. Its translation: CASRVSGGEETQYF.

The chain combines TRBV7-8 with TRBJ1-6, with 7 nucleotides matching TRBD1. Trimming cost V 5 bases and J 6 bases; bases outside gene matches: 7. The germline gives CDR1 SGHVS, CDR2 FQNEAQ. The CDR3 totals 15 residues. This chain's CDR3 is CASSLKQGPNSPLHF. DNA of the CDR3: TGTGCCAGCAGCCTCAAACAGGGGCCTAATTCACCCCTCCACTTT.

The CDR3 reads CASSEDSHYNEQFF. The CDR3 coding sequence is TGTGCCAGCAGCGAGGACTCGCACTACAATGAGCAGTTCTTC. The chain has TRBV9 and TRBJ2-1; possible D gene TRBD2, 5 bases. Germline CDR1 is SGDLS and CDR2 is YYNGEE. The CDR3 loop spans 14 amino acids. V was shortened by 3 bases and J by 3 bases, with 10 bases between the two germline ends.

The V call is TRBV20-1, the J call TRBJ2-7; no clear D gene. CDR1 and CDR2 (germline): DFQATT, SNEGSKA (reference sequence). With 5 bases removed from V and 2 bases from J, the gap between germline ends came to 10 bases. This CDR3 contains 12 residues. CDR3 loop: CSARTGAYEQYF. In DNA, the CDR3 is TGCAGTGCTCGGACCGGAGCCTACGAGCAGTACTTC.

The V and J genes are TRBV30 and TRBJ1-5; D may be TRBD1 (5 bases). The CDR3 covers 13 residues. Trimming cost V 2 bases and J 1 base, with 6 bases left between them. Germline V gene sequence: CDR1 GTSNPN, CDR2 SVGIG (reference sequence). The DNA of the CDR3 is TGTGCCTGGAGTAGGGGCAGCAATCAGCCCCAGCATTTT. Translating gives CAWSRGSNQPQHF.

The J gene is TRBJ2-6, the V gene TRBV4-3, with D hard to call. Trimming shortened V by 0 bases and J by 0 bases, and 6 bases separated the two germline ends. Per the germline V gene, CDR1 is LGHNA and CDR2 is YSLEER. The CDR3 totals 16 residues. The DNA of the CDR3 is TGCGCCAGCAGCCAAGATGTGGGCTCTGGGGCCAACGTCCTGACTTTC. Translating gives CASSQDVGSGANVLTF.

This clonotype was seen just once. This sequence joins TRBV28 and TRBJ1-1; 11 bases line up with TRBD1. The V gene's germline CDR1 is MDHEN and CDR2 SYDVKM. This CDR3 spans 14 amino acids. Trimming at V came to 6 bases and at J to 3 bases, leaving 3 bases not matched to a gene. CDR3 nucleotide sequence: TGTGCCAGCAGCCGGGACAGGGGGGACACTGAAGCTTTCTTT. This gives the protein CASSRDRGDTEAFF.

This CDR3 is CSVGGGRNYGYTF. The CDR3, as DNA: TGCAGCGTTGGCGGGGGGCGTAACTATGGCTACACCTTC. This sequence joins TRBV29-1 and TRBJ1-2, with D maybe TRBD1 (6 bases). The CDR3 runs 13 residues. Trimming stripped 4 bases from V and 1 base from J, with 10 bases between. The germline V gene has CDR1 SQVTM and CDR2 ANQGSEA.

This rearrangement joins TRBV27 to TRBJ1-2; D ambiguous. This CDR3 is 14 amino acids long. Germline-derived CDR1 and CDR2 are MNHEY and SMNVEV (reference sequence). Trimming took off 2 bases at V and 8 bases at J, with 15 bases between the two ends. The CDR3 bases are TGTGCCAGCAGTTTAAGTAACAGTCTTCCCGGCTACACCTTC. Its protein is CASSLSNSLPGYTF.

The V call is TRBV7-9, the J call TRBJ2-1; no clear D gene. The germline V gene has CDR1 SEHNR and CDR2 FQNEAQ (reference sequence). V shed 1 base and J shed 4 bases, with 5 bases lying between them. The CDR3 is 13 residues long. The CDR3: CASSLVGYNEQFF. DNA for the CDR3: TGTGCCAGCAGCTTAGTGGGTTACAATGAGCAGTTCTTC.

Here the CDR3 reads CSASLGGQQPQHF. The DNA of the CDR3 is TGCAGTGCTAGTCTGGGGGGCCAACAGCCCCAGCATTTT. The rearrangement joins TRBV20-1 to TRBJ1-5, with a possible D match to TRBD1 (6 bases). The length of the CDR3 is 13 residues. V lost 3 bases and J 7 bases, leaving 13 bases between the germline ends. Germline V gene sequence: CDR1 DFQATT, CDR2 SNEGSKA (reference sequence).

V and J are TRBV12-3 or TRBV12-4 and TRBJ1-2; the match to TRBD1 covers 11 bases. This CDR3 contains 15 residues. J gave up 5 bases and V 5 bases, and 7 bases lay outside the gene matches. CDR3 nucleotides: TGTGCCAGCAGTCTCCCCGGGACAGGGGGGTATGGCTACACCTTC. It translates to CASSLPGTGGYGYTF.

The rearrangement uses TRBV4-2 and TRBJ1-5; unclear D gene. This CDR3 spans 21 amino acids. V lost 3 bases, J lost 6 bases, and 33 bases lay in between. Germline assignment: CDR1 LGHNA and CDR2 YNFKEQ. CDR3 sequence (DNA): TGTGCCAGCAGCCAGAAAGACCCGGCGCGACAATATATTTCGGGTAGTCAGCCCCAGCATTTT. It is translated as CASSQKDPARQYISGSQPQHF.

This clonotype has a handful of counts. This sequence joins TRBV2 and TRBJ2-3; D gene uncertain. The germline V gene has CDR1 SNHLY and CDR2 FYNNEI. Trimming took off 3 bases at V and 2 bases at J, with 0 bases between the two ends. The CDR3 runs 11 residues. The CDR3 region is CASSDTDTQYF. The DNA for the CDR3 is TGTGCCAGCAGTGACACAGATACGCAGTATTTT.

The chain has TRBV5-6 and TRBJ2-7; TRBD1 is a possible D gene (5 bases). CDR3 length equals 13 residues. V was trimmed by 3 bases and J by 4 bases, leaving 11 bases between them. Germline CDR1 reads SGHDT; CDR2 reads YYEEEE. The CDR3 region has the DNA TGTGCCAGCAGCTGGACATCCTCATACGAGCAGTACTTC. Its translation: CASSWTSSYEQYF.

The rearrangement links TRBV9 to TRBJ1-2, with D possibly being TRBD1 (5 bases). The ends were cut back, 4 bases at V and 5 bases at J, with 21 bases in the middle. The CDR3 is 16 residues long. Germline values: CDR1 SGDLS, CDR2 YYNGEE. CDR3 loop: CASSPTGTSGGYGYTF. The CDR3 region has the DNA TGTGCCAGCAGCCCGACGGGAACTTCTGGGGGTTATGGCTACACCTTC. The variable domain in full, with the rest retrieved from reference TRBV9 and TRBJ1-2, is DSGVTQTPKHLITATGQRVTLRCSPRSGDLSVYWYQQSLDQGLQFLIQYYNGEERAKGNILERFSAQQFPDLHSELNLSSLELGDSALYFCASSPTGTSGGYGYTFGSGTRLTVV.

This sequence joins TRBV20-1 and TRBJ2-7; a weak D match, TRBD2 (6 bases). The germline V and J ends were trimmed by 6 bases and 0 bases, with 12 bases remaining between them. Germline V lookup: CDR1 DFQATT, CDR2 SNEGSKA (reference sequence). CDR3 length: 13 residues. The CDR3 sequence is CSASGTLSYEQYF. CDR3 DNA sequence: TGCAGTGCCTCCGGGACTCTCTCCTACGAGCAGTACTTC.